This entry is about one T cell receptor beta chain. The specificity of this receptor is unknown. Base quality data are lacking; no much larger clone is found one base away. The source of the sample is a study of identical twins (dated by TCRdb to 2015 to 2016). As for the study more broadly: To test whether fetal clonotypes persist, this study deep-sequenced TCR alpha and beta repertoires from monozygotic twins, from unrelated adults of various ages, and from cord blood. To rule out contamination, replicate twin experiments were performed at different times with different library preparation protocols. What the authors observed across the whole study: In monozygotic twins, recombination models systematically underestimated out-of-frame TCR alpha sharing, but the models matched the sharing seen between unrelated individuals. Zero-insertion analyses could be partly confounded by invariant T cells such as MAIT and iNKT, though diverse VJ usage argued against such confounding for most clonotypes. Because the same donors could not be followed over many years, conclusions were based on cross-sectional statistical analysis. Fewer insertions were carried by abundant cord blood beta clonotypes; a weaker similar trend was observed in young adult naive repertoires, while no such trend was observed in memory repertoires. In beta out-of-frame sequences, excess twin sharing was weaker, because having fewer shared sequences lowered the signal-to-noise ratio. Compared with coincidental sharing between unrelated individuals, out-of-frame TCR alpha sequences shared between twins showed an excess of sequences with low generation probability.

The method was 5' RACE. The sequencer was an Illumina HiSeq 2000. A universal primer binding site was introduced by template switching, and a unique molecular identifier was present in the final cDNA, enabling accurate counting of TCR cDNA molecules. Specific primers in the conserved constant-segment region were used to synthesize first-strand cDNA for the TCR alpha and beta chains. To control for contamination, every cDNA library carried two barcodes: a SMART-Mk sample barcode plus Illumina barcodes. TruSeq adapter sequences, together with Illumina sample barcodes, were added in two successive PCR steps. TCR alpha and beta cDNA libraries were sequenced on the Illumina HiSeq platform with custom primers. The study's own analysis went as follows. MiGEC processed the raw reads to extract unique molecular identifiers, while MiXCR was used to determine the CDR3 positions. Recombination models were inferred per individual with the repgenHMM and IGoR tools using an EM algorithm. The analysis of shared clonotypes was done with the tcR package in R, with sharing normalized by the product of cloneset sizes. Out-of-frame nonproductive sequences were analyzed to study raw recombination free of thymic and clonal selection effects. TCRdb handled the public reads itself, with Q25 trimming in fastp and clone calling in MiXCR, and kept productive beta chains. Here each entry gathers all rows of one CDR3 protein and keeps the most common genes and DNA. TCRdb's processing, not the study's, gives the V and J calls here. Within this sample are around 490,000 distinct CDR3 sequences, with approximately 16% of them counted one time only. Clones ranked in the top ten supply roughly 0.43% of the sample.

Its CDR3 holds 18 amino acids, cysteine through phenylalanine. This entry keeps only the CDR3 DNA: 54 bases, framed from base 1. V and J lose 4 bases and 0 bases, and a span of 17 bases separates them. Taken from the germline V gene, the CDR1 and CDR2 loops are SGHRS and YFSETQ. All donors were healthy Caucasians. Three pairs of female monozygotic twins, all aged roughly 18 to 29 years, made up the twin cohort. Positive isolation kits from Invitrogen were used to isolate CD4+ and CD8+ T cell populations. In addition, the sample was reused for a study of yellow fever vaccine responses in identical twins. The second study, in turn, reports: The T cell response to vaccination in identical twins was reported by the authors to appear partly convergent and partly personalized. Focusing on identical twins, the study followed the T cell clones that responded to the vaccine, and did so with precision.

The V and J segments used are TRBV5-1 and TRBJ2-6; the best D guess is TRBD1, with 6 bases matching. The material sequenced was CD4+ T cells sorted from blood. The source is a woman aged 18-29 years in good health. CDR3 protein: CASSLIPGTNSGANVLTF. The DNA sequence follows: TGCGCCAGCAGCCTAATTCCCGGGACAAACTCTGGGGCCAACGTCCTGACTTTC.